This T cell receptor (beta chain) was documented in a study of technical replicates of blood from a handful of donors. The germline V gene encodes CDR1 MNHEY and CDR2 SVGAGI. CDR3 length: 15 residues. Trimming stripped 4 bases from V and 5 bases from J, with 18 bases between. The protocol was immunoSEQ multiplex PCR, while the TCRdb copy is restricted to in-frame clones and leaves out a portion. The repertoire has tens of thousands of clones, 93% of them found once; the top ten carry 0.24%. The source material was T cells isolated from PBMCs. The receptor's source is a human donor in good health. This chain connects TRBV6-5 to TRBJ2-7; D is uncertain. The chain's CDR3 is CASSFAGLVRNEQYF. The CDR3 DNA reads TGTGCCAGCAGTTTTGCCGGCCTAGTTAGGAACGAGCAGTACTTC.